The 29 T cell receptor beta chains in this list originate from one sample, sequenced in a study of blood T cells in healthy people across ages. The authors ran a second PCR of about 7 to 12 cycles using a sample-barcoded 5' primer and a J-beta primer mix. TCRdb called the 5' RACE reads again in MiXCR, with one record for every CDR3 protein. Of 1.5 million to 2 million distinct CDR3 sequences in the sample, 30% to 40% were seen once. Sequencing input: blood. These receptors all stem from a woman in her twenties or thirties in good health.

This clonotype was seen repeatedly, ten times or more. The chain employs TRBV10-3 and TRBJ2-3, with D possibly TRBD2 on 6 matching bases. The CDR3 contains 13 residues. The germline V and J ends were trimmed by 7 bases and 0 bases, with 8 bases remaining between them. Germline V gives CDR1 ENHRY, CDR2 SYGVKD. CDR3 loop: CAITGASTDTQYF. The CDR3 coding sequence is TGTGCCATCACGGGAGCTAGCACAGATACGCAGTATTTT.

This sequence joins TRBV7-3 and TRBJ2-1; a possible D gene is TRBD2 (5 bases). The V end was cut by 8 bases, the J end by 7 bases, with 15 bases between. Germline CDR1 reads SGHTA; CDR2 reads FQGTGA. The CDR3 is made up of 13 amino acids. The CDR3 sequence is CASGSGDRNEQFF. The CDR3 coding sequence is TGTGCCAGCGGGAGCGGAGATCGGAATGAGCAGTTCTTC.

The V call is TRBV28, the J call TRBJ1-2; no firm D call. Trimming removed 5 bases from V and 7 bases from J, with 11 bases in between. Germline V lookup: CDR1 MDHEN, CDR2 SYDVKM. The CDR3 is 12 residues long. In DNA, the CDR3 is TGTGCCAGCAGTCCGTCGACAACTGGCTACACCTTC. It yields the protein CASSPSTTGYTF.

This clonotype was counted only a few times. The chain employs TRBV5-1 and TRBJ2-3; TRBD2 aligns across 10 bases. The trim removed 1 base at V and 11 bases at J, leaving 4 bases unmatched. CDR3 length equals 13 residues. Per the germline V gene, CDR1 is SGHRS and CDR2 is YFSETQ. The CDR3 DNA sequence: TGCGCCAGCAGCTTGAACCCTAGCGGGGGGCAGTATTTT. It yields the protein CASSLNPSGGQYF.

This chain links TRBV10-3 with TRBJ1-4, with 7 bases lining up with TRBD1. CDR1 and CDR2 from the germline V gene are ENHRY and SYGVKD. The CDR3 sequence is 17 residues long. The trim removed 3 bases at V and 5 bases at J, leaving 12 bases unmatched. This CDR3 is CAISDGVHRGGNEKLFF. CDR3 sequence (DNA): TGTGCCATCAGTGATGGGGTCCACAGGGGTGGAAATGAAAAACTGTTTTTT.

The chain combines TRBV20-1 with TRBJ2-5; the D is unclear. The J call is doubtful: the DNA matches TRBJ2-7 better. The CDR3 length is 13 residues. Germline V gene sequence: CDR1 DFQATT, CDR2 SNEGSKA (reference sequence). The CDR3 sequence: CSASPRSPYEQYF. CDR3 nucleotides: TGCAGTGCTAGTCCTCGAAGCCCCTACGAGCAGTACTTC.

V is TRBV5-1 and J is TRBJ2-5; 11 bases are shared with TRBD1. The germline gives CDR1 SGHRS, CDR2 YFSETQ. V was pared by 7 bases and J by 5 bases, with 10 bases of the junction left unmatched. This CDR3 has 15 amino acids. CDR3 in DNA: TGCGCCAGCGGAACAGGGACAGGGGGTGCGGAGACCCAGTACTTC. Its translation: CASGTGTGGAETQYF.

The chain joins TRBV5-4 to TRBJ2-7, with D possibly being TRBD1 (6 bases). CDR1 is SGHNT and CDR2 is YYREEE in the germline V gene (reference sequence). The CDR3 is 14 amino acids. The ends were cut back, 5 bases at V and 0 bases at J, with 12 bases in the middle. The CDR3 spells CASRRDTASYEQYF. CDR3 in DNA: TGTGCCAGCAGACGGGACACAGCCTCCTACGAGCAGTACTTC.

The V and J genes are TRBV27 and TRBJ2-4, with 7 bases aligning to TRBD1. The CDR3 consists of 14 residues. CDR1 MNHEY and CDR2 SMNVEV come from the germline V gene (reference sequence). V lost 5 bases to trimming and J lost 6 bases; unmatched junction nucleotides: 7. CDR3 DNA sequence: TGTGCCAGCAGTCCGAGGGACAGAAGAAACATTCAGTACTTC. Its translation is CASSPRDRRNIQYF.

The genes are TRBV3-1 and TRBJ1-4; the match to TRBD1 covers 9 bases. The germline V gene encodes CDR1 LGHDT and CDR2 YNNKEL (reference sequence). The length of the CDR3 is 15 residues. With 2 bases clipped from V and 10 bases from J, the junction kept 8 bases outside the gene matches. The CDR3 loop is CASSQPGTGKGKLFF. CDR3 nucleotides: TGTGCCAGCAGCCAACCCGGGACAGGGAAGGGAAAACTGTTTTTT.

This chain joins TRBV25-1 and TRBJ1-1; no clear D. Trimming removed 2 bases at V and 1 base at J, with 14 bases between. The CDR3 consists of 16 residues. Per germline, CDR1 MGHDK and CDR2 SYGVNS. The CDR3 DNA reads TGTGCCAGCAGTGAAATATATTCCCCCAGGAACACTGAAGCTTTCTTT. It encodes CASSEIYSPRNTEAFF.

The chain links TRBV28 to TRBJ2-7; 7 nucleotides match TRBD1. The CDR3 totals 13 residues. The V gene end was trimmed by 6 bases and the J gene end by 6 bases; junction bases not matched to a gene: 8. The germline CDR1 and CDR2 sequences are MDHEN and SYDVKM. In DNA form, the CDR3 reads TGTGCCAGCAGCCGACAGGGAAGCCGCGAGCAGTACTTC. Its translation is CASSRQGSREQYF.

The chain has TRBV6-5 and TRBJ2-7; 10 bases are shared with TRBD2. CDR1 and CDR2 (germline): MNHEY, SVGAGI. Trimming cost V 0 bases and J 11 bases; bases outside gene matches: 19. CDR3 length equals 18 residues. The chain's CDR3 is CASSYSDRRTSGAMEKYF. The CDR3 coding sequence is TGTGCCAGCAGTTACTCAGACAGGAGGACTAGCGGTGCAATGGAGAAGTACTTC.

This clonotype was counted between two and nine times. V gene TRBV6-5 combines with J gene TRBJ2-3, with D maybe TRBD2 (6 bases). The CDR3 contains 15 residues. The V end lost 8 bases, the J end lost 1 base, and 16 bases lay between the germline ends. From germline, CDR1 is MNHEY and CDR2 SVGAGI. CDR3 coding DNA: TGTGCCAGCCGTCCCGGGTGGGAGGGCACAGATACGCAGTATTTT. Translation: CASRPGWEGTDTQYF.

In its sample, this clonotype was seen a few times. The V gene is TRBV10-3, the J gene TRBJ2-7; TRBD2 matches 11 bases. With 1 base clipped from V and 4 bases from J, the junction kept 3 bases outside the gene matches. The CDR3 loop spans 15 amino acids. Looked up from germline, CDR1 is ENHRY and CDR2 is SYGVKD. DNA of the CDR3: TGTGCCATCAGTGAGTACACTAGCGGGAGTTACGAGCAGTACTTC. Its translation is CAISEYTSGSYEQYF.

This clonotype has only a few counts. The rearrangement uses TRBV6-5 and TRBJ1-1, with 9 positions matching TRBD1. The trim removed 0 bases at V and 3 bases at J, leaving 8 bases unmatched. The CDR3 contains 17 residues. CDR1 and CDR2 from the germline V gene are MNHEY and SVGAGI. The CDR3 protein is CASSYSSITGGYTEAFF. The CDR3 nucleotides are TGTGCCAGCAGTTACTCATCGATCACAGGGGGCTACACTGAAGCTTTCTTT.

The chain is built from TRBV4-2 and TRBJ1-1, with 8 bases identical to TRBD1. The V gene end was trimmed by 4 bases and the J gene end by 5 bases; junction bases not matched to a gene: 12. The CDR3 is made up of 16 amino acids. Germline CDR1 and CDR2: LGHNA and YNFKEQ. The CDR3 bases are TGTGCCAGCAGCCGCCATCCCGGGACAGGAGATACTGAAGCTTTCTTT. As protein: CASSRHPGTGDTEAFF.

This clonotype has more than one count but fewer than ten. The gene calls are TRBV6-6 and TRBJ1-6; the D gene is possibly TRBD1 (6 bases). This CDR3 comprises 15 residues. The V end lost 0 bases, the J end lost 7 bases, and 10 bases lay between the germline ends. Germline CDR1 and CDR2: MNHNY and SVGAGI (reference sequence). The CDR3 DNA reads TGTGCCAGCAGTTACTCGCCAGGGGCCAATTCACCCCTCCACTTT. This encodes CASSYSPGANSPLHF.

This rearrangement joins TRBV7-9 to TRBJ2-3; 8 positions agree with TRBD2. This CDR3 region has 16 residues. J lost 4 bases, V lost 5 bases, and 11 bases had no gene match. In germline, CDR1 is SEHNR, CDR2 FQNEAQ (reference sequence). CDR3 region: CASSPRGAGVADTQYF. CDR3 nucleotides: TGTGCCAGCAGCCCCCGGGGAGCGGGAGTCGCAGATACGCAGTATTTT.

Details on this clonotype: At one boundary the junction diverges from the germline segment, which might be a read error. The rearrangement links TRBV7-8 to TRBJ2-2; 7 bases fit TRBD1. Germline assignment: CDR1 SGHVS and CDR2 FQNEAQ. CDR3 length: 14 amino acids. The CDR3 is CVSSMQGETGELFF. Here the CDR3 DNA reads TGTGTCAGCAGCATGCAGGGGGAGACCGGGGAGCTGTTTTTT.

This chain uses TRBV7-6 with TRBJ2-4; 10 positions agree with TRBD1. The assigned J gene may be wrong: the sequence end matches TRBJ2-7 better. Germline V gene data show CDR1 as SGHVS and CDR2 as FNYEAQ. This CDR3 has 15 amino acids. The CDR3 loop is CASSYGTGAATEQYF. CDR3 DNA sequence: TGTGCCAGCAGCTACGGGACAGGGGCAGCAACCGAGCAGTACTTC.

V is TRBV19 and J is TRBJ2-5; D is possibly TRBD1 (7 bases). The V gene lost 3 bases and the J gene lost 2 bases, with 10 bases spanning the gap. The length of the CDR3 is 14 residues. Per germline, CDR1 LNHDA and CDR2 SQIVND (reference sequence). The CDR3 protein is CASSMPGGQETQYF. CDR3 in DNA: TGTGCCAGTAGTATGCCAGGGGGGCAAGAGACCCAGTACTTC.

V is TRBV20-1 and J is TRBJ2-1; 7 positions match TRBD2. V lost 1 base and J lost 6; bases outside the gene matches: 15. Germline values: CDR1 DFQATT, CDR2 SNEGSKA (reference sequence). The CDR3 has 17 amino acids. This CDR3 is CSARVWTREVPFNEQFF. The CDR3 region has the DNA TGCAGTGCTAGAGTCTGGACTAGAGAAGTACCATTCAATGAGCAGTTCTTC.

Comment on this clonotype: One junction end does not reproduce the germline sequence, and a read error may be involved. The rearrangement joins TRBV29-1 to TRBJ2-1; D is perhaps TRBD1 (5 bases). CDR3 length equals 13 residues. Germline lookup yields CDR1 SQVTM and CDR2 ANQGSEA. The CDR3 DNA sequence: TGCTGCGTTGAACAGGTCCACTACAATGAGCAGTTCTTC. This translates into CCVEQVHYNEQFF.

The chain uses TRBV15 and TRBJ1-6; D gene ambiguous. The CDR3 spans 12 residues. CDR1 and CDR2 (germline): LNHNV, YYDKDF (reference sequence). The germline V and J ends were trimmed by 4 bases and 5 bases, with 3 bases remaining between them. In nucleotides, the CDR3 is TGTGCCACCAGCAATGATAATTCACCCCTCCACTTT. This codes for CATSNDNSPLHF. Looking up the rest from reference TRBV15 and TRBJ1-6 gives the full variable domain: DAMVIQNPRYQVTQFGKPVTLSCSQTLNHNVMYWYQQKSSQAPKLLFHYYDKDFNNEADTPDNFQSRRPNTSFCFLDIRSPGLGDTAMYLCATSNDNSPLHFGNGTRLTVT.

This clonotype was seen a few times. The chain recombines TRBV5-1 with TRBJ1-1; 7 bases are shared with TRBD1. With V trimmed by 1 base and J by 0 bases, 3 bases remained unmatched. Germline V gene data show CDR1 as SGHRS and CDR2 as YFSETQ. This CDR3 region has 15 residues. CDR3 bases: TGCGCCAGCAGCTTGTTAGACAGGGTGAACACTGAAGCTTTCTTT. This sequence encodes CASSLLDRVNTEAFF. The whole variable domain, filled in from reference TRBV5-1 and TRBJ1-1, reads KAGVTQTPRYLIKTRGQQVTLSCSPISGHRSVSWYQQTPGQGLQFLFEYFSETQRNKGNFPGRFSGRQFSNSRSEMNVSTLELGDSALYLCASSLLDRVNTEAFFGQGTRLTVV.

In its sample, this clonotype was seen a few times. The DNA of the CDR3 is TGTGCCAGCAGCTTTACCGCGGTTTGGCGGGAGGGCCGTACAGATACGCAGTATTTT. This translates into CASSFTAVWREGRTDTQYF. J is TRBJ2-3 and V is TRBV7-9; 9 bases fit TRBD2. CDR3 length: 19 amino acids. Trimming at V came to 3 bases and at J to 3 bases, leaving 16 bases not matched to a gene. Looked up from germline, CDR1 is SEHNR and CDR2 is FQNEAQ (reference sequence). The entire variable domain, with the rest obtained from reference TRBV7-9 and TRBJ2-3, is as follows: DTGVSQNPRHKITKRGQNVTFRCDPISEHNRLYWYRQTLGQGPEFLTYFQNEAQLEKSRLLSDRFSAERPKGSFSTLEIQRTEQGDSAMYLCASSFTAVWREGRTDTQYFGPGTRLTVL.

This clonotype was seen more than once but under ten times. The CDR3 DNA reads TGTGCCAGCACACGGAGCGACTCCTACGAGCAGTACTTC. Protein sequence: CASTRSDSYEQYF. The chain recombines TRBV2 with TRBJ2-7, with D unclear. CDR3 length equals 13 residues. V gave up 7 bases and J gave up 0 bases, with 10 bases separating them. Germline CDR1 is SNHLY and CDR2 is FYNNEI. Complete variable domain (other parts from reference TRBV2 and TRBJ2-7): EPEVTQTPSHQVTQMGQEVILRCVPISNHLYFYWYRQILGQKVEFLVSFYNNEISEKSEIFDDQFSVERPDGSNFTLKIRSTKLEDSAMYFCASTRSDSYEQYFGPGTRLTVT.

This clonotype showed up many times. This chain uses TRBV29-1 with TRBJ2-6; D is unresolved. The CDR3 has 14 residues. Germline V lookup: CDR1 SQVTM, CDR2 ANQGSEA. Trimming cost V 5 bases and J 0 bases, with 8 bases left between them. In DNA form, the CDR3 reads TGCAGCGTTAAGGAGTACTCTGGGGCCAACGTCCTGACTTTC. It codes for CSVKEYSGANVLTF.